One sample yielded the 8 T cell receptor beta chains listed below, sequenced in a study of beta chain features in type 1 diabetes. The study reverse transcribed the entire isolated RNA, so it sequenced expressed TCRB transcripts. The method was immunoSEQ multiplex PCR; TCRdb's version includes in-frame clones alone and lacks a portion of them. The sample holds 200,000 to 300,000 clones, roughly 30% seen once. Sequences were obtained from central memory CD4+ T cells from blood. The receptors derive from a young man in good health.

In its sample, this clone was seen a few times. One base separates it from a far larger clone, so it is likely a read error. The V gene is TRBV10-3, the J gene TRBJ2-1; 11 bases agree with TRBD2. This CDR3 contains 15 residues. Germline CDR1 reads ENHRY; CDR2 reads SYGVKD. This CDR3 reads CALSSAGTSGNEQFF. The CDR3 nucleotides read TGTGCCCTCAGCTCAGCCGGGACTAGCGGCAATGAGCAGTTCTTC.

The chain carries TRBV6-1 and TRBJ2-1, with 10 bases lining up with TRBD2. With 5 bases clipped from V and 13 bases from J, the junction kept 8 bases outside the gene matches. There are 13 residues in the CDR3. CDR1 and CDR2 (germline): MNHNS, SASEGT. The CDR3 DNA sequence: TGTGCCAGCAGTCTGGGGGAGCGGGGGGGCCAGTTCTTC. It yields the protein CASSLGERGGQFF.

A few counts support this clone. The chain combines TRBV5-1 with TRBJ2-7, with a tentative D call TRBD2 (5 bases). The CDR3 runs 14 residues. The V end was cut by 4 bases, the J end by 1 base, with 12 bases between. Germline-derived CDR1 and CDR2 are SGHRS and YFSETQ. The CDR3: CASSSGASSYEQYF. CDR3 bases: TGCGCCAGCAGCAGCGGAGCCTCGTCCTACGAGCAGTACTTC. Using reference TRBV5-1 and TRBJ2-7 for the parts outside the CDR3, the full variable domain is KAGVTQTPRYLIKTRGQQVTLSCSPISGHRSVSWYQQTPGQGLQFLFEYFSETQRNKGNFPGRFSGRQFSNSRSEMNVSTLELGDSALYLCASSSGASSYEQYFGPGTRLTVT.

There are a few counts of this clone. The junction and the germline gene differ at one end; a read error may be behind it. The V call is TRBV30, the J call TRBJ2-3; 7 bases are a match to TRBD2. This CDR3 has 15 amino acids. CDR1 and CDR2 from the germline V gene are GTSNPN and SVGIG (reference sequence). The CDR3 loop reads CAGRRGAGRTDTQYF. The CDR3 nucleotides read TGTGCCGGGAGGCGGGGAGCGGGGAGAACAGATACGCAGTATTTT.

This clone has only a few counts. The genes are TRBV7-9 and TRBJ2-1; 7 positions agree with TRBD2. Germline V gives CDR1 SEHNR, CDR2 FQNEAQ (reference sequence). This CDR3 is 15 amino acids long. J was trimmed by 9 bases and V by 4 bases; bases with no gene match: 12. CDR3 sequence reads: CASSYPSGYSTEQFF. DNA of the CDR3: TGTGCCAGCAGCTACCCTAGCGGATACTCGACTGAGCAGTTCTTC.

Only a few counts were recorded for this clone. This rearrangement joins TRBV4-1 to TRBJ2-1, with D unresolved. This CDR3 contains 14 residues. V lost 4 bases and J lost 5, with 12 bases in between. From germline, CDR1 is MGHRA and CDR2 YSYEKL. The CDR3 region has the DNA TGCGCCAGCAGCCCCACCCCAAATGACAATGAGCAGTTCTTC. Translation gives CASSPTPNDNEQFF.

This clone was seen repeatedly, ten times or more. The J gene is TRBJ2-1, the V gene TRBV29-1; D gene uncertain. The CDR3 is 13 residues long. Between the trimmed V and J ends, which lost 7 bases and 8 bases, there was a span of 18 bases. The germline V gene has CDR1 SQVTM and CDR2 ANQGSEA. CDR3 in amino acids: CSARSPRKYEQFF. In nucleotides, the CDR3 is TGCAGCGCCCGATCGCCTAGAAAATATGAGCAGTTCTTC.

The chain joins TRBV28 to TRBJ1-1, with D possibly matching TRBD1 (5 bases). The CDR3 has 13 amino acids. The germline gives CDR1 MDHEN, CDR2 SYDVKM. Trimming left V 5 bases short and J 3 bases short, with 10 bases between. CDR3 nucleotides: TGTGCCAGCAGTAGTCCGGGACACACTGAAGCTTTCTTT. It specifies CASSSPGHTEAFF.